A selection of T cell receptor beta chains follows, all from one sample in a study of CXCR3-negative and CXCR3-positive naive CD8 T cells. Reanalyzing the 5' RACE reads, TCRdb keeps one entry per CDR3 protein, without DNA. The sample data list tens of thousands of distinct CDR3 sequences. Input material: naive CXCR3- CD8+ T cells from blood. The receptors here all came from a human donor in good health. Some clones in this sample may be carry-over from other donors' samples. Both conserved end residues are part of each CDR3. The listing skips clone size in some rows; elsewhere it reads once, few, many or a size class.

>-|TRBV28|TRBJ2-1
CASSLSRQPRVYRFF
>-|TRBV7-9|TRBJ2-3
CASAEFTDTQYF
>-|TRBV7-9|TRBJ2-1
CASSSGRGWDNEQFF
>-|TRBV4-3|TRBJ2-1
CVSSQDRDRGQVYNEQFF
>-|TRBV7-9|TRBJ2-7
CASSTTGKDYEQYF
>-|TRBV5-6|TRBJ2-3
CASSLLRDRGLDTQYF
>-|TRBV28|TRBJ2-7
CASSSLIESSYEQYF
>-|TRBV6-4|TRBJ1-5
CASSPRGGGNQPQHF
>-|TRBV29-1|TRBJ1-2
CSVDGLYGYTF
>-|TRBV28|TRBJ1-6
CASSLVYNSPLHF
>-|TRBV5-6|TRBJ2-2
CASSHGQNTGELFF
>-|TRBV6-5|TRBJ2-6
CASTQFPGANVLTF
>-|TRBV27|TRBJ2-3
CASSSYLDTQYF
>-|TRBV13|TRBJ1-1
CASSLDRVNTEAFF
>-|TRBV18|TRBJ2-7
CASSPKTGENSYEQYF
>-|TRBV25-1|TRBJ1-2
CASSEVTSERNYGYTF
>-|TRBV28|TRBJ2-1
CASSPVPGLAGSGEQFF
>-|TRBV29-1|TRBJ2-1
CSATGSSYNEQFF
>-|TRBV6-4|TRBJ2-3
CASSDSGGATDTQYF
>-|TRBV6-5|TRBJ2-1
CASSKVAGVGNEQFF
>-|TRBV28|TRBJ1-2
CASSAGEAGGYTF
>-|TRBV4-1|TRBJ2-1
CASSQGSGGAWSYNEQFF
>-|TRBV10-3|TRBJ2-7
CAISRDSTYEQYF
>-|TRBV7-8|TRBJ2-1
CASSTGPGGNNEQFF
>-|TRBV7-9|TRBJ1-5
CASSLEGWEQPQHF
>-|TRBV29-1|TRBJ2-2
CSVEERETGDGELFF
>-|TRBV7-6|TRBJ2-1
CASSPNVKGNEQFF
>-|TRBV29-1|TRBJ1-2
CSVTKRGPTYGYTF
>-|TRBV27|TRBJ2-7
CASSLTGRGYEQYF
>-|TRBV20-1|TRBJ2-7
CSAKSLGRDYEQYF
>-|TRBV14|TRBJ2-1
CASSHVLGPYNEQFF
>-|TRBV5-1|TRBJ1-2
CASSLVADKYGYTF
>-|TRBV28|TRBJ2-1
CASKLGQGRYNEQFF
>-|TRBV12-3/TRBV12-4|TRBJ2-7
CASSFPQGGLNEQYF
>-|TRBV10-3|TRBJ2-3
CAISDPAGVDTQYF
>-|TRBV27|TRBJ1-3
CASSLAAGNTIYF
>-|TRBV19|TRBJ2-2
CATRQGGGELFF
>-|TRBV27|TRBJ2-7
CASSLGLAGGGYEQYF
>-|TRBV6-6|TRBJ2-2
CAIYSGENTGELFF
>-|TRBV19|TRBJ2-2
CASSKGTDYTGELFF
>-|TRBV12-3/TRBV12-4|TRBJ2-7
CASSPTALSYEQYF
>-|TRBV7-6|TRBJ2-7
CASSRGQGTIYEQYF
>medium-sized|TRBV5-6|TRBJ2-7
CASSLVGTAYEQYF
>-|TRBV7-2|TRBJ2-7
CASSLMGPPSSYEQYF
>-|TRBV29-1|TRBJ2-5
CSVAGVTSGRGETQYF